The 20 T cell receptor beta chains reported below all come from one sample, sequenced in a study of shared clonotypes between healthy human individuals. Sequencing was performed with immunoSEQ multiplex PCR; in TCRdb, only in-frame clones are kept and a portion is missing. The profile shows a few million clones, 85% to 95% of them singletons. Sequences were obtained from naive CD4+ T cells from PBMCs. Noted subset: CD45RA+ positively selected. The origin of the receptors is a man between 18 and 35 years old in good health. Some clones in this sample may be carry-over from other donors' samples.

With regard to this clone: The same CDR3 can be traced to other DNA sequences in this sample. The chain combines TRBV7-8 with TRBJ2-1; no reliable D call. The length of the CDR3 is 13 residues. Trimming stripped 1 base from V and 4 bases from J, with 5 bases between. From germline, CDR1 is SGHVS and CDR2 FQNEAQ. The CDR3 DNA follows: TGTGCCAGCAGCTTAGACAGATACAATGAGCAGTTCTTC. It encodes CASSLDRYNEQFF.

The gene calls are TRBV5-1 and TRBJ2-1; TRBD1 matches at 11 bases. The germline V gene encodes CDR1 SGHRS and CDR2 YFSETQ. V lost 4 bases to trimming and J lost 3 bases; unmatched junction nucleotides: 6. The CDR3 is 16 amino acids. CDR3 coding DNA: TGCGCCAGCAGCCCATGGACAGGGGGCCGCTACAATGAGCAGTTCTTC. Translated: CASSPWTGGRYNEQFF.

V usage is TRBV2 and J usage is TRBJ2-1, with 9 positions matching TRBD2. Germline V gene lookup returns CDR1 SNHLY and CDR2 FYNNEI. Trimming cost V 6 bases and J 0 bases; bases outside gene matches: 6. This CDR3 comprises 16 residues. The DNA for the CDR3 is TGTGCCAGCAGAAGACGACTAGCGGCCTCCTACAATGAGCAGTTCTTC. It specifies CASRRRLAASYNEQFF.

V is TRBV12-5 and J is TRBJ2-2, with 9 nucleotides matching TRBD1. Trimming removed 1 base from V and 6 bases from J; junction bases left unmatched: 3. The germline V gene encodes CDR1 LGHNT and CDR2 FRNRAP. There are 15 residues in the CDR3. For the CDR3, the DNA is TGTGCTAGTGGTTTGGCCGGGACAGGGTCCGGGGAGCTGTTTTTT. It yields the protein CASGLAGTGSGELFF.

The chain joins TRBV6-1 to TRBJ2-3, with 7 bases lining up with TRBD1. CDR1 and CDR2 from the germline V gene are MNHNS and SASEGT. This CDR3 region has 14 residues. V shed 7 bases and J 0 bases; nucleotides not matched to a gene: 4. Here the CDR3 reads CASKGGPSTDTQYF. CDR3 nucleotide sequence: TGTGCCAGCAAAGGGGGCCCTAGCACAGATACGCAGTATTTT.

The chain joins TRBV5-1 to TRBJ1-3; the D is unclear. The CDR3 extends over 15 amino acids. Germline CDR1 is SGHRS and CDR2 is YFSETQ. Trimming took off 0 bases at V and 4 bases at J, with 11 bases between the two ends. CDR3 amino acids: CASSLAASGGNTIYF. DNA of the CDR3: TGCGCCAGCAGCTTGGCCGCGAGCGGAGGAAACACCATATATTTT.

A note on this clone: This specimen includes other DNA sequences encoding the same CDR3. V usage is TRBV7-3 and J usage is TRBJ2-3, with TRBD2 matching over 7 bases. CDR3 size: 15 residues. V lost 2 bases, J lost 2 bases, and 4 bases stayed unmatched. The germline V gene encodes CDR1 SGHTA and CDR2 FQGTGA. This chain's CDR3 is CASSLGLAVTDTQYF. In DNA form, the CDR3 reads TGTGCCAGCAGCTTAGGGCTAGCGGTCACAGATACGCAGTATTTT.

For the CDR3, the DNA is TGTGCCAGCGCAATAGCGGGGCACAATGAGCAGTTCTTC. It yields the protein CASAIAGHNEQFF. The chain is built from TRBV19 and TRBJ2-1, with 8 bases aligning to TRBD2. V shed 9 bases, J shed 5 bases, and the junction held 6 bases outside the gene matches. The germline V gene encodes CDR1 LNHDA and CDR2 SQIVND (reference sequence). The length of the CDR3 is 13 residues.

The J gene is TRBJ1-5, the V gene TRBV18; no clear D gene. In germline, CDR1 is KGHSH, CDR2 LQKENI. This CDR3 region has 14 residues. V lost 5 bases and J 0 bases, leaving 8 bases between the germline ends. CDR3: CASSAVNSNQPQHF. Written as DNA, the CDR3 is TGTGCCAGCTCAGCGGTAAATAGCAATCAGCCCCAGCATTTT.

The V gene is TRBV13, the J gene TRBJ2-7; D is perhaps TRBD1 or TRBD2 (5 bases each). The V gene's germline CDR1 is PRHDT and CDR2 FYEKMQ (reference sequence). V was clipped by 3 bases and J by 1 base, with 13 bases between them. The CDR3 has 15 residues. The CDR3 sequence is CASSFRGPDSYEQYF. The CDR3, as DNA: TGTGCCAGCAGCTTTCGGGGACCCGATTCCTACGAGCAGTACTTC.

This chain joins TRBV27 and TRBJ2-2; D gene uncertain. The CDR3 extends over 12 amino acids. Germline CDR1 and CDR2: MNHEY and SMNVEV (reference sequence). V was clipped by 5 bases and J by 5 bases, with 6 bases between them. CDR3 sequence: CASSGLTGELFF. The DNA of the CDR3 is TGTGCCAGCAGTGGATTGACCGGGGAGCTGTTTTTT.

The chain employs TRBV7-2 and TRBJ1-2; TRBD1 might be the D (6 bases). Looked up from germline, CDR1 is SGHTA and CDR2 is FQGNSA. The V and J ends lost 4 bases and 0 bases respectively, with 9 bases between them. The CDR3 consists of 14 residues. The CDR3 protein is CASSSGQSNYGYTF. The CDR3 region has the DNA TGTGCCAGCAGCTCGGGACAATCTAACTATGGCTACACCTTC.

Here the CDR3 DNA reads TGTGCCAGCAGTTTACAGCGACTAGCCGGTGGGCAGTTCTTC. As protein: CASSLQRLAGGQFF. The chain employs TRBV28 and TRBJ2-1, with 7 bases matching TRBD2. Trimming took 2 bases from V and 12 from J; bases not matched to a gene: 10. In germline, CDR1 is MDHEN, CDR2 SYDVKM. This CDR3 is 14 amino acids long. Complete variable domain (other parts from reference TRBV28 and TRBJ2-1): DVKVTQSSRYLVKRTGEKVFLECVQDMDHENMFWYRQDPGLGLRLIYFSYDVKMKEKGDIPEGYSVSREKKERFSLILESASTNQTSMYLCASSLQRLAGGQFFGPGTRLTVL.

This clone was detected once. The chain uses TRBV7-9 and TRBJ2-7; no firm D call. The V end was cut by 2 bases, the J end by 6 bases, with 5 bases between. Looked up from germline, CDR1 is SEHNR and CDR2 is FQNEAQ (reference sequence). This CDR3 has 11 residues. CDR3 DNA sequence: TGTGCCAGCAGCTTAAGTTTCGAGCAGTACTTC. Protein: CASSLSFEQYF.

The chain carries TRBV6-1 and TRBJ2-5; 10 bases agree with TRBD2. The DNA end lines up better with TRBJ2-7; the J call may be wrong. This CDR3 is built from 13 residues. Germline CDR1 MNHNS, CDR2 SASEGT. CDR3 amino acids: CASSSGRVYEQYF. The CDR3 DNA follows: TGTGCCAGCAGCAGCGGGAGGGTCTACGAGCAGTACTTC.

The chain recombines TRBV6-5 with TRBJ2-3; D not resolved. CDR3 length: 14 amino acids. V was clipped by 6 bases and J by 0 bases, with 10 bases between them. CDR1 and CDR2 (germline): MNHEY, SVGAGI. CDR3 sequence reads: CASSWASSTDTQYF. The CDR3, as DNA: TGTGCCAGCAGCTGGGCAAGTAGCACAGATACGCAGTATTTT.

The chain couples TRBV2 to TRBJ1-1; a possible D gene is TRBD1 (5 bases). Trimming left V 6 bases short and J 0 bases short, with 11 bases between. Germline assignment: CDR1 SNHLY and CDR2 FYNNEI. CDR3 length equals 14 residues. The CDR3 spells CASRPTVMNTEAFF. The CDR3 DNA reads as TGTGCCAGCAGGCCGACAGTCATGAACACTGAAGCTTTCTTT.

The V call is TRBV5-1, the J call TRBJ2-3, with D unresolved. Trimming left V 1 base short and J 3 bases short, with 6 bases between. This CDR3 contains 13 residues. Per the germline V gene, CDR1 is SGHRS and CDR2 is YFSETQ. CDR3 protein: CASSLFLTDTQYF. The CDR3 DNA reads TGCGCCAGCAGCTTGTTCTTAACAGATACGCAGTATTTT.

The V gene is TRBV5-1, the J gene TRBJ1-5; TRBD1 might be the D (5 bases). The CDR3 loop spans 14 amino acids. Trimming took off 0 bases at V and 9 bases at J, with 13 bases between the two ends. Germline V gene lookup returns CDR1 SGHRS and CDR2 YFSETQ. The CDR3 region is CASSLDGGEGPQHF. The CDR3 DNA reads as TGCGCCAGCAGCTTGGACGGAGGGGAAGGGCCCCAGCATTTT.

The chain employs TRBV5-4 and TRBJ2-4, with D tentatively TRBD1 or TRBD2 (6 bases each). The CDR3 totals 14 residues. Trimming pared 0 bases from V and 8 bases from J, leaving 12 bases between. Germline V gene data show CDR1 as SGHNT and CDR2 as YYREEE (reference sequence). The CDR3 DNA sequence: TGTGCCAGCAGCTTGGCCGGGGGCCGGGACATTCAGTACTTC. Protein sequence: CASSLAGGRDIQYF. Filled out from reference TRBV5-4 and TRBJ2-4, the complete variable domain reads ETGVTQSPTHLIKTRGQQVTLRCSSQSGHNTVSWYQQALGQGPQFIFQYYREEENGRGNFPPRFSGLQFPNYSSELNVNALELDDSALYLCASSLAGGRDIQYFGAGTRLSVL.